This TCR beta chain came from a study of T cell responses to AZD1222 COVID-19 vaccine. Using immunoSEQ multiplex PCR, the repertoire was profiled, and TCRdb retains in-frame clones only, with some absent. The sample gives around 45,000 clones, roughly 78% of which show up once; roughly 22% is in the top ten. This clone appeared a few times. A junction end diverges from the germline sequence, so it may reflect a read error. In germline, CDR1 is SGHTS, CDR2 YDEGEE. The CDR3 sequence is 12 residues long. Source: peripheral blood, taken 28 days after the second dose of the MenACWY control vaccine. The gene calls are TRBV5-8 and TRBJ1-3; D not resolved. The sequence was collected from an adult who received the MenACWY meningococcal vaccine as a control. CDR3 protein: CASSLEGTTIYF. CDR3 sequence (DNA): TGTGCCAGCAGCTTGGAGGGAACCACCATATATTTT.